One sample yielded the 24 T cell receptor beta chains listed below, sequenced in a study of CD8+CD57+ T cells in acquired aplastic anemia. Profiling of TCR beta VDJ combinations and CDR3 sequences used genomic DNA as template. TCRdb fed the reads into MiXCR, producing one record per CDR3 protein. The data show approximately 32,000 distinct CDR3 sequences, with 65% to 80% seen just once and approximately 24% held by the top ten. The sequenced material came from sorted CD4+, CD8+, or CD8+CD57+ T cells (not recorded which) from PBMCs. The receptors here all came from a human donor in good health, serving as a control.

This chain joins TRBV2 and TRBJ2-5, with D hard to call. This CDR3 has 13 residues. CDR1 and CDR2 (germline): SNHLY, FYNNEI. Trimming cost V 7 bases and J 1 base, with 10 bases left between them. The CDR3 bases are TGTGCCAGCACCTATAGGGTCCAAGAGACCCAGTACTTC. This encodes CASTYRVQETQYF.

In DNA, the CDR3 is TGTGCCAGCAGCTTGGAGGGGGCTTATGGCTACACCTTC. Its protein is CASSLEGAYGYTF. The genes are TRBV13 and TRBJ1-2; the match to TRBD1 covers 7 bases. The junction had 3 bases not matched to a gene; V was cut back by 3 bases and J by 5 bases. Per germline, CDR1 PRHDT and CDR2 FYEKMQ (reference sequence). This CDR3 has 13 amino acids.

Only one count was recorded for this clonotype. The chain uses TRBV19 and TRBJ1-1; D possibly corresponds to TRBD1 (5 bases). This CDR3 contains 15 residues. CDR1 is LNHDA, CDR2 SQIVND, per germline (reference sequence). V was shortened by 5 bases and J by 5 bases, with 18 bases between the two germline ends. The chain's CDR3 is CASSPAEGRGTEAFF. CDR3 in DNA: TGTGCCAGTAGTCCAGCCGAGGGGCGCGGGACTGAAGCTTTCTTT. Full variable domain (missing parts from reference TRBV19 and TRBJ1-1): DGGITQSPKYLFRKEGQNVTLSCEQNLNHDAMYWYRQDPGQGLRLIYYSQIVNDFQKGDIAEGYSVSREKKESFPLTVTSAQKNPTAFYLCASSPAEGRGTEAFFGQGTRLTVV.

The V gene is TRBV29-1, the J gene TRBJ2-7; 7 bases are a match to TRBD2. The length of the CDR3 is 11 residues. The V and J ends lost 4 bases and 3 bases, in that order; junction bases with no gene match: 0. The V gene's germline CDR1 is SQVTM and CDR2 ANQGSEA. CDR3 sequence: CSVVAGYEQYF. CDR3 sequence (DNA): TGCAGCGTTGTAGCGGGCTACGAGCAGTACTTC.

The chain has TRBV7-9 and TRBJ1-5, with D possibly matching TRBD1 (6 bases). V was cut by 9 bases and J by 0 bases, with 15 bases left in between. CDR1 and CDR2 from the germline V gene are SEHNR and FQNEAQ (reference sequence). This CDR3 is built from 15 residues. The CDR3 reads CASSLQGYSNQPQHF. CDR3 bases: TGTGCCAGTAGCCTACAGGGATATAGCAATCAGCCCCAGCATTTT.

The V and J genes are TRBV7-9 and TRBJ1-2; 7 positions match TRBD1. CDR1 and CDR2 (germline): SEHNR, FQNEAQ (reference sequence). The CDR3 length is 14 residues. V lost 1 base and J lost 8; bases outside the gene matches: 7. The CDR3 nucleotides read TGTGCCAGCAGCTTAGTGACAGGGTTCGAGGGCTACACCTTC. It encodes CASSLVTGFEGYTF. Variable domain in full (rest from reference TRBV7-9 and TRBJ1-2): DTGVSQNPRHKITKRGQNVTFRCDPISEHNRLYWYRQTLGQGPEFLTYFQNEAQLEKSRLLSDRFSAERPKGSFSTLEIQRTEQGDSAMYLCASSLVTGFEGYTFGSGTRLTVV.

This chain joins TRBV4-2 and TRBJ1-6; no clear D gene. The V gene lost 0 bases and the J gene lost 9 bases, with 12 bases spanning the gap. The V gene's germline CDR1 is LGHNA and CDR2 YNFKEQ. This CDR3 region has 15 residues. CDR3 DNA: TGTGCCAGCAGCCAAGAGTGGGCCAATGGTTCACCCCTCCACTTT. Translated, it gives CASSQEWANGSPLHF.

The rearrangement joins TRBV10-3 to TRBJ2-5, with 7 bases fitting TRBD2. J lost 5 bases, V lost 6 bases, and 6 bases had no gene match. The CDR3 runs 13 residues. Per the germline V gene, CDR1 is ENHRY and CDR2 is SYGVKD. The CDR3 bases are TGTGCCATCAGAGCTGAGGGAGGGGAGACCCAGTACTTC. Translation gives CAIRAEGGETQYF.

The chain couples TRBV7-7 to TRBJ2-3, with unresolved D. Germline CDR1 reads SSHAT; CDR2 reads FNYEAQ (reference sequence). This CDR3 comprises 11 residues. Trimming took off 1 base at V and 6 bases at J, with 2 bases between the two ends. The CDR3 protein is CASSLVDTQYF. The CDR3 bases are TGTGCCAGCAGCTTAGTTGATACGCAGTATTTT.

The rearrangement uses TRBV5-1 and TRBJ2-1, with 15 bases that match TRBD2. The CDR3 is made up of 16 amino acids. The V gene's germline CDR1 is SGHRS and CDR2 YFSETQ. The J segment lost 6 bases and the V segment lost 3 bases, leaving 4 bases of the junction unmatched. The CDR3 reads CASSSRTSGGGNEQFF. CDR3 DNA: TGCGCCAGCAGCTCTCGGACTAGCGGGGGGGGCAATGAGCAGTTCTTC. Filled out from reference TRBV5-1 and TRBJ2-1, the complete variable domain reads KAGVTQTPRYLIKTRGQQVTLSCSPISGHRSVSWYQQTPGQGLQFLFEYFSETQRNKGNFPGRFSGRQFSNSRSEMNVSTLELGDSALYLCASSSRTSGGGNEQFFGPGTRLTVL.

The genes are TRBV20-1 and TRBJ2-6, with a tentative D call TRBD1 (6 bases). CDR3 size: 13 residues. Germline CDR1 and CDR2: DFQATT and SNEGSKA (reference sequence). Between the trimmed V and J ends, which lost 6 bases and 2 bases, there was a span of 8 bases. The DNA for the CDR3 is TGCAGTGCAGGGGGAACTGGGGCCAACGTCCTGACTTTC. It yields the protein CSAGGTGANVLTF.

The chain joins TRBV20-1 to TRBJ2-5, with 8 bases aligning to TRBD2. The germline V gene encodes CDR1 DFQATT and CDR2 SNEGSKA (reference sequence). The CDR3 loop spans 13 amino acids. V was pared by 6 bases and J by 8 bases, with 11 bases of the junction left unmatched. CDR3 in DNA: TGCAGTGCGGAAGAGGCCGGGGGGGTAACCCAGTACTTC. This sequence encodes CSAEEAGGVTQYF.

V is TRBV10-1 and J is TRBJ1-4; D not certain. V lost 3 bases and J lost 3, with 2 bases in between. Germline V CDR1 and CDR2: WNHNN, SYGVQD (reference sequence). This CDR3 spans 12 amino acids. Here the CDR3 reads CASSDANEKLFF. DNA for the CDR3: TGCGCCAGCAGTGACGCTAATGAAAAACTGTTTTTT.

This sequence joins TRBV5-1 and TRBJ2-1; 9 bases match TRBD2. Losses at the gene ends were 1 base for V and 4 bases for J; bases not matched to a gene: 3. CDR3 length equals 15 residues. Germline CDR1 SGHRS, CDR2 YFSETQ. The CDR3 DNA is TGCGCCAGCAGCTTGCAAGCGGGGGGATACAATGAGCAGTTCTTC. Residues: CASSLQAGGYNEQFF.

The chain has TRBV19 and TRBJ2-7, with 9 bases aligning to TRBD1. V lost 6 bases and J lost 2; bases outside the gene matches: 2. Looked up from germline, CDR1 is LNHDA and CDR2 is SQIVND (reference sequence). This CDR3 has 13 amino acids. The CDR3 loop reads CASSWTGAYEQYF. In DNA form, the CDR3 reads TGTGCCAGTAGCTGGACAGGGGCCTACGAGCAGTACTTC. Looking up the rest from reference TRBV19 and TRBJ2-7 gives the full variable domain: DGGITQSPKYLFRKEGQNVTLSCEQNLNHDAMYWYRQDPGQGLRLIYYSQIVNDFQKGDIAEGYSVSREKKESFPLTVTSAQKNPTAFYLCASSWTGAYEQYFGPGTRLTVT.

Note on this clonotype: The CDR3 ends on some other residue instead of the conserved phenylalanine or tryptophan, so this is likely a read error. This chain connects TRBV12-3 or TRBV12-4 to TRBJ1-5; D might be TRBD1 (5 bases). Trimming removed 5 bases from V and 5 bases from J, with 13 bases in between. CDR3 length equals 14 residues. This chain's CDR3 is CASSLDRDDQPQHS. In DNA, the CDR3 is TGTGCCAGCAGTCTAGACAGAGATGATCAGCCCCAGCATTCT.

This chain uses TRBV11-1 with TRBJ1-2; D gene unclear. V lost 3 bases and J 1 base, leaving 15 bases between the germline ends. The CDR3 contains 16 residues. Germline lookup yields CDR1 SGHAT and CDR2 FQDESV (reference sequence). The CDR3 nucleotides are TGTGCCAGCAGCTTTACCCGGGGAACGGTTAACTATGGCTACACCTTC. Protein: CASSFTRGTVNYGYTF. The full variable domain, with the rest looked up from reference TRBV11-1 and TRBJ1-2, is EAEVAQSPRYKITEKSQAVAFWCDPISGHATLYWYRQILGQGPELLVQFQDESVVDDSQLPKDRFSAERLKGVDSTLKIQPAELGDSAMYLCASSFTRGTVNYGYTFGSGTRLTVV.

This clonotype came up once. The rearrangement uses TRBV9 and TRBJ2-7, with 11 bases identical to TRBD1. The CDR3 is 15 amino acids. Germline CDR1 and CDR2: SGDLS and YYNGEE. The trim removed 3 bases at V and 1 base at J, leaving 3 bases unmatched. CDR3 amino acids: CASSAGTGGSYEQYF. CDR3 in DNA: TGTGCCAGCAGCGCCGGGACAGGGGGTTCCTACGAGCAGTACTTC.

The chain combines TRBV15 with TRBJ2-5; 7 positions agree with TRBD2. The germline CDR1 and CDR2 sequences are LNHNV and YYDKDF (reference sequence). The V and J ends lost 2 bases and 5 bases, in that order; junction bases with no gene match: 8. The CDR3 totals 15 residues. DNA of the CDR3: TGTGCCACCAGCAGATCCGGGGCGGGGGTGGAGACCCAGTACTTC. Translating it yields CATSRSGAGVETQYF.

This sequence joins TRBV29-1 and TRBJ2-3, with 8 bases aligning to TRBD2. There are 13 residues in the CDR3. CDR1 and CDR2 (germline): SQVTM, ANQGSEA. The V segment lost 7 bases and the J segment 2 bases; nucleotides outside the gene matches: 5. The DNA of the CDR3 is TGCAGCGGTAGCGGGGTGACCACAGATACGCAGTATTTT. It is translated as CSGSGVTTDTQYF.

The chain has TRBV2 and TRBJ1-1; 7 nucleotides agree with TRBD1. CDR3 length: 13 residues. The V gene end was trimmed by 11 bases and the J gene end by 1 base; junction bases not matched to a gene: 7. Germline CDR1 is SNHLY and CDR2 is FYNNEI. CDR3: CAGGTDPNTEAFF. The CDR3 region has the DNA TGTGCCGGAGGGACAGACCCGAACACTGAAGCTTTCTTT.

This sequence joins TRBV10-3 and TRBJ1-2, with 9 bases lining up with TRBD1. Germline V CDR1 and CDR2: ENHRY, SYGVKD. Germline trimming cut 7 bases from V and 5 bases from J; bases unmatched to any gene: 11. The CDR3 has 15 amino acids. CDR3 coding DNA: TGTGCCATCATTGGACCGGGACAGGGTGTATATGGCTACACCTTC. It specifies CAIIGPGQGVYGYTF.

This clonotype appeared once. The CDR3 reads CASRTSGGGTDTQYF. In DNA, the CDR3 is TGCGCCAGCCGGACTAGCGGGGGCGGGACAGATACGCAGTATTTT. The rearrangement uses TRBV10-2 and TRBJ2-3, with 13 bases matching TRBD2. V shed 8 bases, J shed 3 bases, and the junction held 5 bases outside the gene matches. The CDR3 runs 15 residues. The V gene's germline CDR1 is WSHSY and CDR2 SAAADI.

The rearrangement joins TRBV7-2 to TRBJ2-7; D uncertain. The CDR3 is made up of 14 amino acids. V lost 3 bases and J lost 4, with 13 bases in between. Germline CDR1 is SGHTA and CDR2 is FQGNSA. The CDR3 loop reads CASSLGDTLYEQYF. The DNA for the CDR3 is TGTGCCAGCAGCTTGGGTGACACCCTATACGAGCAGTACTTC.